Sequencing of this T cell receptor (beta chain) was carried out in a study of shared clonotypes between healthy human individuals. Looking at the study overall: Every donor yielded three CD4 naive, three CD4 memory, two CD8 naive and one CD8 memory plate.

Splitting of CD4+ cells produced CD45RA+ naive and CD45RA-negative memory subsets. This table comes from immunoSEQ multiplex PCR, and its TCRdb copy is limited to in-frame clones, with some not included. The table shows around 2,000,000 clones, with roughly 95% occurring only once. Regarding the study as a whole: Investigators collected only blood, and repertoires in tissues likely differ. Clonotype sharing across a few donors was observed for around 4.5% of naive CD4 clonotypes.

To note about this clone: Antigen unknown.

The germline gives CDR1 MNHEY, CDR2 SVGAGI. Trimming removed 6 bases at V and 5 bases at J, with 10 bases between. This CDR3 is 12 amino acids long. Specimen: naive CD4+ T cells sorted from blood. The subset here: CD45RA+ positively selected. The chain combines TRBV6-5 with TRBJ2-5; no definite D call. The clonotype was recovered from a young man in good health. The CDR3 DNA reads TGTGCCAGCAGCCCCAGCGTGGAGACCCAGTACTTC. Protein sequence: CASSPSVETQYF.